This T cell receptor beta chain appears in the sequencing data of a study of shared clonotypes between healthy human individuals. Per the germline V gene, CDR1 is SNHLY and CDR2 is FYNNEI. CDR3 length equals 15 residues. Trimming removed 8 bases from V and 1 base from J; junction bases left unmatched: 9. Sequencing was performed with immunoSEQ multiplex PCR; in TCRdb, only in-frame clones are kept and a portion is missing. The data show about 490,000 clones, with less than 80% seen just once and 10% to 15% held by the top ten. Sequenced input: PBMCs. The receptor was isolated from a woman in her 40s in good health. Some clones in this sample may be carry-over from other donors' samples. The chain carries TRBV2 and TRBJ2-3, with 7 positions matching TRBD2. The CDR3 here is CASLPASGRTDTQYF. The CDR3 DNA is TGTGCCAGCCTCCCGGCTAGCGGACGCACAGATACGCAGTATTTT.